Included here is one T cell receptor beta chain sequence, with context. This sample stems from a study of shared clonotypes between healthy human individuals. The CDR3 loop spans 15 amino acids. V dropped 5 bases and J dropped 4 bases, with 14 bases sitting between them. Germline V CDR1 and CDR2: SGHTA, FQGNSA. TCRdb's copy holds only in-frame clones and misses some; the assay was immunoSEQ multiplex PCR. The repertoire has 730,000 or so clones, about 78% of them found once; the top ten carry 1.8%. The source of this sequence is a woman in her thirties in good health. The chain carries TRBV7-2 and TRBJ2-2; D is possibly TRBD1 or TRBD2 (5 bases each). The source material was memory CD4+ T cells sorted from blood. Described subset: CD45RA-negative fraction. Here the CDR3 reads CASSLIRGATGELFF. The CDR3, as DNA: TGTGCCAGCAGCCTAATTCGGGGCGCCACCGGGGAGCTGTTTTTT.